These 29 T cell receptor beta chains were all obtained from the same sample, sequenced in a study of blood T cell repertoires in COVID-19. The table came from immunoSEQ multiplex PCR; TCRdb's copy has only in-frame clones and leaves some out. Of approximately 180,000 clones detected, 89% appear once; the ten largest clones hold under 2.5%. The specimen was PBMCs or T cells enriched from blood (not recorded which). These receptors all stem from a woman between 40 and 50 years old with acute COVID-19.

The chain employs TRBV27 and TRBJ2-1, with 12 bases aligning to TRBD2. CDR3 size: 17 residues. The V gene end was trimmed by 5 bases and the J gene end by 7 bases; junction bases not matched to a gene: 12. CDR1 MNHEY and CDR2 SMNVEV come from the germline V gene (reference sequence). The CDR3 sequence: CASSIPGLAGGLNEQFF. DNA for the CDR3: TGTGCCAGCAGTATACCGGGACTAGCGGGTGGGTTAAATGAGCAGTTCTTC.

CDR3 sequence: CATSREQNYGYTF. The CDR3 coding sequence is TGTGCCACCAGCAGAGAACAGAACTATGGCTACACCTTC. This chain joins TRBV15 and TRBJ1-2; D call uncertain. This CDR3 region has 13 residues. Germline CDR1 reads LNHNV; CDR2 reads YYDKDF (reference sequence). V lost 0 bases and J lost 2, with 4 bases in between. Supplemented by reference TRBV15 and TRBJ1-2, the full variable domain reads DAMVIQNPRYQVTQFGKPVTLSCSQTLNHNVMYWYQQKSSQAPKLLFHYYDKDFNNEADTPDNFQSRRPNTSFCFLDIRSPGLGDTAMYLCATSREQNYGYTFGSGTRLTVV.

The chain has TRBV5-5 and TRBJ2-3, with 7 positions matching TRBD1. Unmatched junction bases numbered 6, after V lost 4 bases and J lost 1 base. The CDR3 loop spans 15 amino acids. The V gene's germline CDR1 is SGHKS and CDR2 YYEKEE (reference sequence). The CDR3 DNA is TGTGCCAGCAGCCTATGGGACAGTCGCACAGATACGCAGTATTTT. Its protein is CASSLWDSRTDTQYF.

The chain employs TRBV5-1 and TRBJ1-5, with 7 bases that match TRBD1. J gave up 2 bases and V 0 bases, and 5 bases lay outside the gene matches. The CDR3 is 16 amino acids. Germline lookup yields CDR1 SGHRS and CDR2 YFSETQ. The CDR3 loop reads CASSLEQGYGNQPQHF. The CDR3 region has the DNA TGCGCCAGCAGCTTGGAACAGGGGTATGGCAATCAGCCCCAGCATTTT.

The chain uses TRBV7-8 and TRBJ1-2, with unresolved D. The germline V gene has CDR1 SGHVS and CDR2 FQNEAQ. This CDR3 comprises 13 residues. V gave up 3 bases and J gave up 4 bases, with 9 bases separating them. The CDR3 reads CASSFEVLYGYTF. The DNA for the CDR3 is TGTGCCAGCAGCTTCGAGGTCCTCTATGGCTACACCTTC. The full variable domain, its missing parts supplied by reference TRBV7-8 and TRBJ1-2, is GAGVSQSPRYKVAKRGQDVALRCDPISGHVSLFWYQQALGQGPEFLTYFQNEAQLDKSGLPSDRFFAERPEGSVSTLKIQRTQQEDSAVYLCASSFEVLYGYTFGSGTRLTVV.

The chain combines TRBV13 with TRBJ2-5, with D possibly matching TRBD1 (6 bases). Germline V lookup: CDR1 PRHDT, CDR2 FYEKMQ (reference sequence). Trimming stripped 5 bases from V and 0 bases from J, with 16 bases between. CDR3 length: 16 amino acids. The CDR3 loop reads CASSLRDKFYQETQYF. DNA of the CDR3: TGTGCCAGCAGCCTCCGGGACAAATTCTACCAAGAGACCCAGTACTTC. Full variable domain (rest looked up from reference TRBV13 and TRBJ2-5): AAGVIQSPRHLIKEKRETATLKCYPIPRHDTVYWYQQGPGQDPQFLISFYEKMQSDKGSIPDRFSAQQFSDYHSELNMSSLELGDSALYFCASSLRDKFYQETQYFGPGTRLLVL.

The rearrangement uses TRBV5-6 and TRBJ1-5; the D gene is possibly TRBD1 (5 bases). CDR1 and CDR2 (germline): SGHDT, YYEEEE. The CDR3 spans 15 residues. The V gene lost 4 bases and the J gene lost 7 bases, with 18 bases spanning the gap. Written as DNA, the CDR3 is TGTGCCAGCAGCCATAAATTTGGGGCGGGACAGCCCCAGCATTTT. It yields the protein CASSHKFGAGQPQHF. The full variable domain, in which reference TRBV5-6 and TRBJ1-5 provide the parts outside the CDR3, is DAGVTQSPTHLIKTRGQQVTLRCSPKSGHDTVSWYQQALGQGPQFIFQYYEEEERQRGNFPDRFSGHQFPNYSSELNVNALLLGDSALYLCASSHKFGAGQPQHFGDGTRLSIL.

The CDR3 DNA reads TGTGCCAGCAGCTTGGAGGTTCCAGCGGGAGAGTCTGAGCAGTTCTTC. This sequence encodes CASSLEVPAGESEQFF. This chain joins TRBV5-6 and TRBJ2-1, with 8 bases lining up with TRBD2. The germline gives CDR1 SGHDT, CDR2 YYEEEE. With 0 bases clipped from V and 9 bases from J, the junction kept 11 bases outside the gene matches. This CDR3 spans 16 amino acids. Together with reference TRBV5-6 and TRBJ2-1, the CDR3 gives the full variable domain: DAGVTQSPTHLIKTRGQQVTLRCSPKSGHDTVSWYQQALGQGPQFIFQYYEEEERQRGNFPDRFSGHQFPNYSSELNVNALLLGDSALYLCASSLEVPAGESEQFFGPGTRLTVL.

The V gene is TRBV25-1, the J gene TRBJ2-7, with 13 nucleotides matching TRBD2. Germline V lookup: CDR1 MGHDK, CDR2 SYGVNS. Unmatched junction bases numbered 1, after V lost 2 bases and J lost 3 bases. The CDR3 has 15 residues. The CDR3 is CASSERTSGSYEQYF. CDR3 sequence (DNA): TGTGCCAGCAGTGAAAGGACTAGCGGGAGCTACGAGCAGTACTTC.

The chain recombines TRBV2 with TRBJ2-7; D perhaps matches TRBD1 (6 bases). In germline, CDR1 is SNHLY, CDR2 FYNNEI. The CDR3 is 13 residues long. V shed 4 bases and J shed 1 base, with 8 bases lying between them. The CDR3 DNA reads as TGTGCCAGCAGTGTCAGGGGTTCCTACGAGCAGTACTTC. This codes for CASSVRGSYEQYF.

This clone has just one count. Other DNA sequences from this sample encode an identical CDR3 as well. CDR3 coding DNA: TGTGCCAGCAGTGTGGACAGGCAAGAGACCCAGTACTTC. Its translation: CASSVDRQETQYF. The V and J genes are TRBV2 and TRBJ2-5; the match to TRBD1 covers 7 bases. J lost 2 bases, V lost 4 bases, and 1 base had no gene match. Germline values: CDR1 SNHLY, CDR2 FYNNEI. The length of the CDR3 is 13 residues.

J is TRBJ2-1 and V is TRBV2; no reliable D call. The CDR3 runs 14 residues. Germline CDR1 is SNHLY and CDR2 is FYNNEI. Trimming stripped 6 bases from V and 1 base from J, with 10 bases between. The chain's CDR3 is CASRPTFSYNEQFF. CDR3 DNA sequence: TGTGCCAGCAGGCCTACCTTTTCCTACAATGAGCAGTTCTTC.

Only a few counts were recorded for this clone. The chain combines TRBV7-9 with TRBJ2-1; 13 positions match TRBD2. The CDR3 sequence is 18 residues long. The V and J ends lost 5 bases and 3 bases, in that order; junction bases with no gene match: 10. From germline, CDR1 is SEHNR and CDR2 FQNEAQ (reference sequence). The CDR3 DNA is TGTGCCAGCAGCAATACTAGCGGGGGGGCGCCCCTCTACAATGAGCAGTTCTTC. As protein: CASSNTSGGAPLYNEQFF. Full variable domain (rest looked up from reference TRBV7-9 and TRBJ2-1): DTGVSQNPRHKITKRGQNVTFRCDPISEHNRLYWYRQTLGQGPEFLTYFQNEAQLEKSRLLSDRFSAERPKGSFSTLEIQRTEQGDSAMYLCASSNTSGGAPLYNEQFFGPGTRLTVL.

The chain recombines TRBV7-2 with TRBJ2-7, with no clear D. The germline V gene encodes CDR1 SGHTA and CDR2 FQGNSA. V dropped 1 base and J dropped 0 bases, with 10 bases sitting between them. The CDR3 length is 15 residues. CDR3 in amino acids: CASSLDFESSYEQYF. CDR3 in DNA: TGTGCCAGCAGCTTAGACTTTGAGAGCTCCTACGAGCAGTACTTC.

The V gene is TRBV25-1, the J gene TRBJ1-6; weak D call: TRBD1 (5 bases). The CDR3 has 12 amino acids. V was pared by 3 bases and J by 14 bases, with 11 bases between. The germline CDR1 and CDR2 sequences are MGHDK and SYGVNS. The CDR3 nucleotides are TGTGCCAGCAGTGACAGGGCCTCAGCCCTCCACTTT. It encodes CASSDRASALHF. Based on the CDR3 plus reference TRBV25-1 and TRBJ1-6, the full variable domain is EADIYQTPRYLVIGTGKKITLECSQTMGHDKMYWYQQDPGMELHLIHYSYGVNSTEKGDLSSESTVSRIRTEHFPLTLESARPSHTSQYLCASSDRASALHFGNGTRLTVT.

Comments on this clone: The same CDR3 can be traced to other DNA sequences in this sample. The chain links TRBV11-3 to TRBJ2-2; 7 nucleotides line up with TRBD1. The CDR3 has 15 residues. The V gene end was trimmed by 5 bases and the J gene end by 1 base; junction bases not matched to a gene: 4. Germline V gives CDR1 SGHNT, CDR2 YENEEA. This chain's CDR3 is CASSPRQGNTGELFF. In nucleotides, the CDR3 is TGTGCCAGCAGCCCCCGACAGGGGAACACCGGGGAGCTGTTTTTT.

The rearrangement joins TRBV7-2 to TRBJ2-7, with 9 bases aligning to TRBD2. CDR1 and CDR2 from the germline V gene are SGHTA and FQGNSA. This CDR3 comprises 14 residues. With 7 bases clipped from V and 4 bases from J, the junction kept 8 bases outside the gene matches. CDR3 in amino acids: CASTKTSGPYEQYF. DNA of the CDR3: TGTGCCAGCACCAAGACTAGCGGACCATACGAGCAGTACTTC.

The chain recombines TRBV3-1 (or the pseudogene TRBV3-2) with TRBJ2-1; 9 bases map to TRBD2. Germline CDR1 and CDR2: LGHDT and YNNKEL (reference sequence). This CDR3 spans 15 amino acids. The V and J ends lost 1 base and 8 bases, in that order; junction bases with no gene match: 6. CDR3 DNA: TGTGCCAGCAGCCAAGTCCCGGGGACTAGCTATGAGCAGTTCTTC. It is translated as CASSQVPGTSYEQFF.

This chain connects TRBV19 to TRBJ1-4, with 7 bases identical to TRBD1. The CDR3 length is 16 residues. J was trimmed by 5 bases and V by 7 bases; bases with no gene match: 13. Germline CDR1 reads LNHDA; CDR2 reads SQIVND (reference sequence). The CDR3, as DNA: TGTGCCAGTACTTATCCGGATCTACAGGGGAATGAAAAACTGTTTTTT. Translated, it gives CASTYPDLQGNEKLFF.

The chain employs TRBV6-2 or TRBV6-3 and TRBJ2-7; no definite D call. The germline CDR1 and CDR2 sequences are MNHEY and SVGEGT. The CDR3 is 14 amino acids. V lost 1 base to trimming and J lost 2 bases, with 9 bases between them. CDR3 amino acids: CASSYLGDPYEQYF. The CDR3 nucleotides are TGTGCCAGCAGTTACTTGGGCGATCCCTACGAGCAGTACTTC.

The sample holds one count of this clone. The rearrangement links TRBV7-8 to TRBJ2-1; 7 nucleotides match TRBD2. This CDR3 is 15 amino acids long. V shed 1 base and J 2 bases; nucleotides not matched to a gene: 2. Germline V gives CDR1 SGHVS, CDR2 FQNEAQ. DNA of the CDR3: TGTGCCAGCAGCTTAGTCGGGGGGACCTACAATGAGCAGTTCTTC. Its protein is CASSLVGGTYNEQFF.

The CDR3 loop reads CAIRMAGETQYF. The CDR3 DNA follows: TGTGCCATTAGGATGGCGGGAGAGACCCAGTACTTC. The chain is built from TRBV2 and TRBJ2-5; the D gene is possibly TRBD2 (5 bases). CDR1 is SNHLY, CDR2 FYNNEI, per germline. The CDR3 sequence is 12 residues long. V lost 10 bases, J lost 4 bases, and 13 bases lay in between.

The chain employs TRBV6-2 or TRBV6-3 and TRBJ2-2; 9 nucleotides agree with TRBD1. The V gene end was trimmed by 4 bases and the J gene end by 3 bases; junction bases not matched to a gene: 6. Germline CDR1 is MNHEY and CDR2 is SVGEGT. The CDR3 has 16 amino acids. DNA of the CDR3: TGTGCCAGCAGTTTAGGACAGGGGAAAGACACCGGGGAGCTGTTTTTT. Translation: CASSLGQGKDTGELFF.

CDR3 in amino acids: CASSFRTSGYNEQFF. In DNA form, the CDR3 reads TGTGCCAGCAGCTTTCGGACTAGCGGTTACAATGAGCAGTTCTTC. V is TRBV7-2 and J is TRBJ2-1, with 10 bases fitting TRBD2. This CDR3 contains 15 residues. Losses at the gene ends were 3 bases for V and 4 bases for J; bases not matched to a gene: 3. Germline V gene data show CDR1 as SGHTA and CDR2 as FQGNSA.

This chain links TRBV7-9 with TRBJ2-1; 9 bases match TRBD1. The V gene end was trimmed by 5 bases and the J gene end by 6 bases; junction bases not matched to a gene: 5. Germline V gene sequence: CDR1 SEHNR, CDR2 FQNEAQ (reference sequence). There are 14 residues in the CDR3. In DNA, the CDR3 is TGTGCCAGCAGCGAGACAGGGGGGAGCAATGAGCAGTTCTTC. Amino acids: CASSETGGSNEQFF.

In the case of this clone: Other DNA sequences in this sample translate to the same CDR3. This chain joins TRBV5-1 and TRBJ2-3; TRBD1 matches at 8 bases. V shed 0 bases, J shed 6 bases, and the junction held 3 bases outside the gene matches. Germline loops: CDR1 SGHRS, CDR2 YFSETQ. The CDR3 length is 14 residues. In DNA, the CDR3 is TGCGCCAGCAGCTTGGGACAGGGGTCGGATACGCAGTATTTT. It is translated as CASSLGQGSDTQYF.

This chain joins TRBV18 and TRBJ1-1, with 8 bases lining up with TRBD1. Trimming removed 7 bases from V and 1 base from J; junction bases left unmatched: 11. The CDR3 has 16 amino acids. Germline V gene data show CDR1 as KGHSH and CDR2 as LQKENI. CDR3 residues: CASFPTDRGRNTEAFF. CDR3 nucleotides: TGTGCCAGCTTCCCCACCGACAGGGGAAGGAACACTGAAGCTTTCTTT. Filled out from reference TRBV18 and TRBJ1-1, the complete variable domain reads NAGVMQNPRHLVRRRGQEARLRCSPMKGHSHVYWYRQLPEEGLKFMVYLQKENIIDESGMPKERFSAEFPKEGPSILRIQQVVRGDSAAYFCASFPTDRGRNTEAFFGQGTRLTVV.

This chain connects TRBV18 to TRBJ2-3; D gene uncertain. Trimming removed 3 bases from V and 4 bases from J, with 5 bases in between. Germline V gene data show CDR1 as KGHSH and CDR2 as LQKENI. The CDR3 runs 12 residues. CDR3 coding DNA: TGTGCCAGCTCACCTTCCTCAGATACGCAGTATTTT. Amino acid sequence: CASSPSSDTQYF.

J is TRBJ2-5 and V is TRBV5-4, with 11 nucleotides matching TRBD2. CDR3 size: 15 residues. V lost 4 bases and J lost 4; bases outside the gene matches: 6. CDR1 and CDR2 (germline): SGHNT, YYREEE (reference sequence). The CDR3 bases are TGTGCCAGCAGCCCGGGGACTAGCGGCCCAGAGACCCAGTACTTC. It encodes CASSPGTSGPETQYF.